A single sample gave rise to the 14 T cell receptor beta chains below, sequenced in a study of patients and donors after allogeneic stem cell transplantation. One entry per CDR3 protein results from TCRdb running MiXCR on the RT-PCR reads. The sample holds around 90,000 distinct CDR3 sequences, 40% to 60% seen once. The sequenced material came from blood, either unsorted or a sorted T cell fraction (not recorded which). These receptors were obtained from a human donor who was either an allogeneic HSCT recipient or a stem cell or donor lymphocyte infusion donor (not recorded which). It is not recorded whose cells these are; they may come from a transplant donor.

The V and J genes are TRBV15 and TRBJ1-3; no clear D. V lost 2 bases and J lost 1, with 6 bases in between. Looked up from germline, CDR1 is LNHNV and CDR2 is YYDKDF (reference sequence). This CDR3 contains 14 residues. CDR3 nucleotides: TGTGCCACCAGCAGACCCCGATCTGGAAACACCATATATTTT. This codes for CATSRPRSGNTIYF.

This rearrangement joins TRBV6-2 or TRBV6-3 to TRBJ1-5; possibly TRBD1 for D (5 bases). V was clipped by 8 bases and J by 8 bases, with 16 bases between them. Germline CDR1 MNHEY, CDR2 SVGEGT. The CDR3 runs 13 residues. The CDR3 reads CASDPERGKPQHF. The DNA of the CDR3 is TGTGCCAGCGACCCGGAGCGGGGGAAGCCCCAGCATTTT.

This rearrangement joins TRBV12-3 or TRBV12-4 to TRBJ1-5, with TRBD1 matching over 10 bases. Trimming at V came to 8 bases and at J to 5 bases, leaving 9 bases not matched to a gene. The CDR3 sequence is 15 residues long. This CDR3 is CASAFGQGVDQPQHF. CDR3 DNA sequence: TGTGCCAGCGCCTTCGGACAGGGGGTGGATCAGCCCCAGCATTTT.

The gene calls are TRBV12-3 or TRBV12-4 and TRBJ1-3; no clear D gene. This CDR3 has 11 amino acids. V dropped 7 bases and J dropped 8 bases, with 9 bases sitting between them. The CDR3 region has the DNA TGTGCCAGCACCCCGTGGGACACCATATATTTT. This codes for CASTPWDTIYF.

The V call is TRBV6-5, the J call TRBJ1-1; 7 positions match TRBD1. This CDR3 has 14 amino acids. V lost 5 bases, J lost 1 base, and 4 bases stayed unmatched. The germline gives CDR1 MNHEY, CDR2 SVGAGI. The CDR3 here is CASSGGQKNTEAFF. Written as DNA, the CDR3 is TGTGCCAGCAGTGGGGGACAGAAGAACACTGAAGCTTTCTTT.

V is TRBV30 and J is TRBJ1-2; D gene uncertain. Trimming removed 1 base from V and 1 base from J, with 13 bases in between. In germline, CDR1 is GTSNPN, CDR2 SVGIG (reference sequence). The CDR3 has 15 amino acids. The CDR3 coding sequence is TGTGCCTGGAGTGCCACACGGACCGATAACTATGGCTACACCTTC. Protein: CAWSATRTDNYGYTF.

The CDR3 DNA is TGCAGTGCTAGAGATAATACAGGGTTGCGACATCAGCCCCAGCATTTT. Translating gives CSARDNTGLRHQPQHF. The chain joins TRBV20-1 to TRBJ1-5, with D possibly matching TRBD1 (6 bases). With 0 bases removed from V and 5 bases from J, the gap between germline ends came to 17 bases. This CDR3 is 16 amino acids long. Germline lookup yields CDR1 DFQATT and CDR2 SNEGSKA (reference sequence).

The chain is built from TRBV14 and TRBJ2-1; 9 bases match TRBD1. This CDR3 region has 15 residues. The junction had 4 bases not matched to a gene; V was cut back by 0 bases and J by 7 bases. The germline V gene has CDR1 SGHDN and CDR2 FVKESK. As DNA, the CDR3 is TGTGCCAGCAGCCAAGACCGGGACAGGGAAAATGAGCAGTTCTTC. It codes for CASSQDRDRENEQFF.

In DNA form, the CDR3 reads TGTGCCAGCAGTTCAGCAGGGGTGGATGAAAAACTGTTTTTT. It is translated as CASSSAGVDEKLFF. V usage is TRBV27 and J usage is TRBJ1-4; possibly TRBD1 for D (6 bases). Trimming pared 4 bases from V and 6 bases from J, leaving 12 bases between. The V gene's germline CDR1 is MNHEY and CDR2 SMNVEV (reference sequence). The CDR3 covers 14 residues. Full variable domain (rest looked up from reference TRBV27 and TRBJ1-4): EAQVTQNPRYLITVTGKKLTVTCSQNMNHEYMSWYRQDPGLGLRQIYYSMNVEVTDKGDVPEGYKVSRKEKRNFPLILESPSPNQTSLYFCASSSAGVDEKLFFGSGTQLSVL.

The chain combines TRBV7-2 with TRBJ1-5; D remains ambiguous. The CDR3 totals 14 residues. V lost 5 bases and J 5 bases, leaving 13 bases between the germline ends. The germline V gene has CDR1 SGHTA and CDR2 FQGNSA. The DNA for the CDR3 is TGTGCCAGCAGCATCACTGAATGGGATCAGCCCCAGCATTTT. Protein product: CASSITEWDQPQHF.

V is TRBV3-1 and J is TRBJ1-2; D may be TRBD1 (6 bases). CDR3 size: 14 residues. Trimming removed 4 bases at V and 6 bases at J, with 15 bases between. Germline V gene lookup returns CDR1 LGHDT and CDR2 YNNKEL (reference sequence). The chain's CDR3 is CASSLHGQLHGYTF. CDR3 DNA: TGTGCCAGCAGCCTTCACGGACAGCTCCATGGCTACACCTTC.

The V gene is TRBV5-1, the J gene TRBJ1-2; D perhaps matches TRBD1 (6 bases). V lost 0 bases to trimming and J lost 2 bases, with 8 bases between them. The CDR3 runs 14 residues. Looked up from germline, CDR1 is SGHRS and CDR2 is YFSETQ. CDR3: CASSLGDKNYGYTF. In DNA, the CDR3 is TGCGCCAGCAGCTTGGGGGACAAGAACTATGGCTACACCTTC.

V usage is TRBV21-1 and J usage is TRBJ2-5; the table's D gene call, TRBD2, was not cross checked with the DNA. TRBV21-1 is termed a pseudogene. The CDR3 runs to 13 residues. The CDR3 region has the DNA TGTGCCAGGCGGGGGGCCCAGGAAGAGACCCAGTACTTC. It encodes CARRGAQEETQYF.

This clonotype was detected a few times. J is TRBJ1-1 and V is TRBV12-3 or TRBV12-4; D remains ambiguous. CDR3 length: 12 amino acids. V was shortened by 5 bases and J by 7 bases, with 11 bases between the two germline ends. The CDR3 here is CASSRPPGEAFF. The CDR3 nucleotides are TGTGCCAGCAGTCGGCCCCCGGGTGAAGCTTTCTTT.